The 3 T cell receptor beta chains below come from one sample, sequenced in a study of CD8 T cells in Susac syndrome. Reverse transcription of roughly 0.45 to 1 ug RNA was carried out with random hexamers. MiXCR, run by TCRdb on the immunoSEQ multiplex PCR reads, gives a single entry per CDR3 protein. The sample has 71,000 or so distinct CDR3 sequences, 93% seen once. The material sequenced was CD4+ T cells from PBMCs. The receptors come from a human donor with Susac syndrome.

V and J are TRBV3-1 and TRBJ2-1, with 12 bases that match TRBD1. The CDR3 has 16 amino acids. Germline V gene sequence: CDR1 LGHDT, CDR2 YNNKEL (reference sequence). Trimming removed 2 bases from V and 10 bases from J; junction bases left unmatched: 9. CDR3 bases: TGTGCCAGCAGCCAACACCCGGGACAGGGGGCAATAGAGCAGTTCTTC. This gives the protein CASSQHPGQGAIEQFF.

J is TRBJ2-5 and V is TRBV27; 11 positions match TRBD2. Per germline, CDR1 MNHEY and CDR2 SMNVEV (reference sequence). V shed 7 bases, J shed 6 bases, and the junction held 7 bases outside the gene matches. The CDR3 totals 14 residues. The DNA for the CDR3 is TGTGCCAGCAAGCTAGCGGGGGGAACGAAGACCCAGTACTTC. Translating gives CASKLAGGTKTQYF.

V is TRBV6-1 and J is TRBJ2-3; TRBD1 agrees at 7 bases. CDR1 is MNHNS, CDR2 SASEGT, per germline. The CDR3 is 17 amino acids. The ends lost 5 bases at V and 0 bases at J; junction bases unmatched: 11. The CDR3 DNA follows: TGTGCCAGCAGTCAAAACCGGGACAGTCTTAGCACAGATACGCAGTATTTT. Translated, it gives CASSQNRDSLSTDTQYF.